This TCR beta chain is drawn from a study of cytomegalovirus exposure and HLA in healthy donors. Broader study findings: The likely origin of a cluster of highly shared sequence variants was a sequencing artifact. It was assumed in the presence/absence analyses that sequencing depth was roughly uniform across donors.

Comments on this clone: Its antigen is unidentified.

PCR primers comprised 60 Vbeta and 13 Jbeta primers. The data were produced by immunoSEQ multiplex PCR, yet TCRdb's version contains in-frame clones alone and is incomplete. The repertoire holds some 150,000 clones, around 79% seen once, with about 6.7% in the top ten. The V gene end was trimmed by 0 bases and the J gene end by 5 bases; junction bases not matched to a gene: 5. Germline values: CDR1 SGHRS, CDR2 YFSETQ. The CDR3 extends over 15 amino acids. Input material: PBMCs. The source of this sequence is a man between 45 and 60 years old in good health and CMV-seropositive. This chain links TRBV5-1 with TRBJ2-7; 10 nucleotides line up with TRBD2. The CDR3 protein is CASSLAGTSAHEQYF. Written as DNA, the CDR3 is TGCGCCAGCAGCTTGGCCGGGACTAGCGCGCACGAGCAGTACTTC. The variable domain in full, completed from reference TRBV5-1 and TRBJ2-7, reads KAGVTQTPRYLIKTRGQQVTLSCSPISGHRSVSWYQQTPGQGLQFLFEYFSETQRNKGNFPGRFSGRQFSNSRSEMNVSTLELGDSALYLCASSLAGTSAHEQYFGPGTRLTVT.